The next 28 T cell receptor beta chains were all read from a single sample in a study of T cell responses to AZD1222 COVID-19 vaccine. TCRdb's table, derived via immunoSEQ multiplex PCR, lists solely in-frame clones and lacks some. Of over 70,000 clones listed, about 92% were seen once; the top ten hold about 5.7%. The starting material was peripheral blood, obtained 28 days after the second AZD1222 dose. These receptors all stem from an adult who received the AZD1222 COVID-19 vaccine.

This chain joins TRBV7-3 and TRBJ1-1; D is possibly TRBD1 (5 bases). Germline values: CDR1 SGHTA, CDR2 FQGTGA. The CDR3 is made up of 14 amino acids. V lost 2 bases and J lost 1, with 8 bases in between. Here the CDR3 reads CASSLVGGNTEAFF. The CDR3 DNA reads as TGTGCCAGCAGCTTAGTGGGGGGGAACACTGAAGCTTTCTTT.

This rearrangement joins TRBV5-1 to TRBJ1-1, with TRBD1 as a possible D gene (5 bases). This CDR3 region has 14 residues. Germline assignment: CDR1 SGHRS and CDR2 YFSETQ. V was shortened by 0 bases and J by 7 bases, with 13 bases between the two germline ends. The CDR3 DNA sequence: TGCGCCAGCAGCTTGGAGCGGGGGTTCGTTGAAGCTTTCTTT. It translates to CASSLERGFVEAFF.

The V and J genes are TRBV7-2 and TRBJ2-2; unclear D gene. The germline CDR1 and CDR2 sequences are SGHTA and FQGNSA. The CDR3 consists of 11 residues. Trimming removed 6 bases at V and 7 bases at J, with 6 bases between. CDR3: CASRRIGELFF. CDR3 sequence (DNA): TGTGCCAGCAGGAGGATCGGGGAGCTGTTTTTT.

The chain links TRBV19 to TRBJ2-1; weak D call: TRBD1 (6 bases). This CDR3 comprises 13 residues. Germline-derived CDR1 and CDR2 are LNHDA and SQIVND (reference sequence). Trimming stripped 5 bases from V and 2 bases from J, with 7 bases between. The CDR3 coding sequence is TGTGCCAGTAGTTGGGGGCCCTACAATGAGCAGTTCTTC. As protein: CASSWGPYNEQFF.

The CDR3 bases are TGTGCCAGCAGCTCACTGGGATCTGGGGCCAACGTCCTGACTTTC. Translated, it gives CASSSLGSGANVLTF. V is TRBV7-2 and J is TRBJ2-6, with D hard to call. Trimming took 4 bases from V and 1 from J, leaving 8 bases between them. Germline V gives CDR1 SGHTA, CDR2 FQGNSA. The CDR3 runs to 15 residues.

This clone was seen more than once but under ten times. CDR3 nucleotides: TGTGCCAGCAGTGACTCGAGGAGAGTCAGGGGACAGGACCCCTACGAGCAGTACGTC. Translation: CASSDSRRVRGQDPYEQYV. This chain connects TRBV6-4 to TRBJ2-7; 8 bases align to TRBD1. This CDR3 comprises 19 residues. Germline lookup yields CDR1 MRHNA and CDR2 SNTAGT. V trimming: 0 bases; J trimming: 2 bases; junction bases outside the gene matches: 15.

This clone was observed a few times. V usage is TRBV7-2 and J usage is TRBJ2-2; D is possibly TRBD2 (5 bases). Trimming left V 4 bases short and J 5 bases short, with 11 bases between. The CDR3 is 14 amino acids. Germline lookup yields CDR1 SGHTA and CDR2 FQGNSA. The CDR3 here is CASSSRLQTGELFF. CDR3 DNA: TGTGCCAGCAGCTCCCGACTACAAACCGGGGAGCTGTTTTTT.

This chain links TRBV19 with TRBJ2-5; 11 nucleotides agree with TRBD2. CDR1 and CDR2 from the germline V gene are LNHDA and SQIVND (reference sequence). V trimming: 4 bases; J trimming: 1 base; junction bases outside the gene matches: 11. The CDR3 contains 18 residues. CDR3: CASSTTSGSYYLQETQYF. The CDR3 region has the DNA TGTGCCAGTAGTACCACTAGCGGGAGCTACTACCTCCAAGAGACCCAGTACTTC.

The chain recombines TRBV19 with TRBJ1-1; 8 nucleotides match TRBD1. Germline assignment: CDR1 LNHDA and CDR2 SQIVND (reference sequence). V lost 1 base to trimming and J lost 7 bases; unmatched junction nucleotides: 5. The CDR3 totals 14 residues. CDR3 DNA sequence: TGTGCCAGTAGTATAGGGACAGGGCGAAGTGAAGCTTTCTTT. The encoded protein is CASSIGTGRSEAFF.

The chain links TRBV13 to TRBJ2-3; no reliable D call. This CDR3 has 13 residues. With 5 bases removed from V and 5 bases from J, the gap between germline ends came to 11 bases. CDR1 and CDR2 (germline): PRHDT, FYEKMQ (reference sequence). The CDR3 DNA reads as TGTGCCAGCAGCCCCGCCGGCCGAGATACGCAGTATTTT. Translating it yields CASSPAGRDTQYF.

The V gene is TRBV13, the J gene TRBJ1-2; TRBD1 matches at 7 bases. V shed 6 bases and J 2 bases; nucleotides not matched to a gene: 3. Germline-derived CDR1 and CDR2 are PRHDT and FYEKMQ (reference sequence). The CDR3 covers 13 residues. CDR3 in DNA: TGTGCCAGCAGTCTGACAGGGAACTATGGCTACACCTTC. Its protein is CASSLTGNYGYTF.

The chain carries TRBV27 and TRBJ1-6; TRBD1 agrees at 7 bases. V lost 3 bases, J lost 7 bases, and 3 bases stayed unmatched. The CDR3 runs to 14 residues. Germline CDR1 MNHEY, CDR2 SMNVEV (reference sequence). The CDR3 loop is CASSFLQGNSPLHF. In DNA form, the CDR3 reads TGTGCCAGCAGTTTCCTACAGGGGAATTCACCCCTCCACTTT.

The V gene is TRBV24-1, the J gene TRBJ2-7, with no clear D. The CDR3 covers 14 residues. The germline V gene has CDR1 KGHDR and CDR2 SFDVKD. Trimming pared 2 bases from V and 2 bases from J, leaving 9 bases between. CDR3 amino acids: CATSDSFRTYEQYF. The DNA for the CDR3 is TGTGCCACCAGTGATTCGTTCCGGACCTACGAGCAGTACTTC.

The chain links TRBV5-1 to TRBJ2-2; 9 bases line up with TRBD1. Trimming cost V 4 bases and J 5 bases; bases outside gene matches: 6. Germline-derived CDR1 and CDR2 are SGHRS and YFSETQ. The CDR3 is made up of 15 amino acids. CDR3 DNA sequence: TGCGCCAGCAGCACCGGACAGGGGCTGACCGGGGAGCTGTTTTTT. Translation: CASSTGQGLTGELFF.

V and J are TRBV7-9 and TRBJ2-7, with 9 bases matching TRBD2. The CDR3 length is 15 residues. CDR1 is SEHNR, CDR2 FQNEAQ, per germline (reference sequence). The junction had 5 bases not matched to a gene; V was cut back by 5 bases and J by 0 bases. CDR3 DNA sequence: TGTGCCAGCAGCACGACTAGCGGAACCTCCTACGAGCAGTACTTC. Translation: CASSTTSGTSYEQYF.

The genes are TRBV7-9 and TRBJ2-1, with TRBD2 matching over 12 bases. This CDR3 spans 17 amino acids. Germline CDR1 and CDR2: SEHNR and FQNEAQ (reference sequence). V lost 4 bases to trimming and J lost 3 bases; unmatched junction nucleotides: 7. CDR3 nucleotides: TGTGCCAGCAGCTCGACAGGACTAGCGGGGATCTACAATGAGCAGTTCTTC. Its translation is CASSSTGLAGIYNEQFF.

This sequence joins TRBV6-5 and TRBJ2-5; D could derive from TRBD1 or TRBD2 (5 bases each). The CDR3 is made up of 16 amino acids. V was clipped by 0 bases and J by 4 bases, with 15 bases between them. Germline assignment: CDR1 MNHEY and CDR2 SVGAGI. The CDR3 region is CASSYSPGTVPETQYF. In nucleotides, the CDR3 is TGTGCCAGCAGTTACTCACCGGGGACGGTGCCAGAGACCCAGTACTTC.

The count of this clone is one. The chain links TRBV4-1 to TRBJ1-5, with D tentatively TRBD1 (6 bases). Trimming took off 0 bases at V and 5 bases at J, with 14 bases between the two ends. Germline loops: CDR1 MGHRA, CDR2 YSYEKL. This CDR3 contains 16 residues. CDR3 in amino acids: CASSQEFGDMHQPQHF. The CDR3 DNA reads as TGCGCCAGCAGCCAAGAGTTTGGGGACATGCATCAGCCCCAGCATTTT.

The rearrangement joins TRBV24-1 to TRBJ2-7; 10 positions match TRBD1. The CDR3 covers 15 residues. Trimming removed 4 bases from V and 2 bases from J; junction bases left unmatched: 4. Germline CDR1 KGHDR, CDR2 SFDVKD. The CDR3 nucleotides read TGTGCCACCAGTGACCGGACAGGGGGAACCTACGAGCAGTACTTC. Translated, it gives CATSDRTGGTYEQYF.

CDR3 in amino acids: CASSELDSAKNIQYF. The CDR3 DNA is TGTGCCAGCTCGGAACTAGACAGTGCCAAAAACATTCAGTACTTC. The chain links TRBV18 to TRBJ2-4; D tentatively reads TRBD1 or TRBD2 (5 bases each). Germline-derived CDR1 and CDR2 are KGHSH and LQKENI. The CDR3 has 15 residues. Trimming left V 6 bases short and J 1 base short, with 13 bases between.

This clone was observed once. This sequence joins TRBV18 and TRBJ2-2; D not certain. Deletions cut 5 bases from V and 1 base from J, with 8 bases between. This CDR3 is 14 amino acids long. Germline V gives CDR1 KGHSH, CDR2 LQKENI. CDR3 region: CASSWVKNTGELFF. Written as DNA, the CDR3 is TGTGCCAGCTCATGGGTAAAGAACACCGGGGAGCTGTTTTTT.

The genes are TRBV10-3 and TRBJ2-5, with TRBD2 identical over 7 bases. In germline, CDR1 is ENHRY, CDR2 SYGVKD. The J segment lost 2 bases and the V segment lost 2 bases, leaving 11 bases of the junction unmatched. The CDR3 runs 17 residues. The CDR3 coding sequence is TGTGCCATCAGTGAGCCAGCGGGGAGACCGGGGCAAGAGACCCAGTACTTC. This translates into CAISEPAGRPGQETQYF.

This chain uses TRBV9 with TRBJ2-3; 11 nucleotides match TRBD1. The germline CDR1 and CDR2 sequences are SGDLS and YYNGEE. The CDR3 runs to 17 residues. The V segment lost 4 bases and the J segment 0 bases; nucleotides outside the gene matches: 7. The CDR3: CASSLWDRGTSTDTQYF. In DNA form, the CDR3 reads TGTGCCAGCAGCCTATGGGACAGGGGGACTAGCACAGATACGCAGTATTTT.

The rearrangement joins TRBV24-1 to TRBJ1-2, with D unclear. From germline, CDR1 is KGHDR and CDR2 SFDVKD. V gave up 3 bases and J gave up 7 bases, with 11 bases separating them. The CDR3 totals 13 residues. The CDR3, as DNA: TGTGCCACCAGTGATCCATCCCGAGGTGGCTACACCTTC. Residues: CATSDPSRGGYTF.

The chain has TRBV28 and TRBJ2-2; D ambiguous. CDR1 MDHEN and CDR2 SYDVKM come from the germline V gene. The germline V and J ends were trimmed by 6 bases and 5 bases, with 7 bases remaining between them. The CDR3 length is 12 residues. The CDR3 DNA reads TGTGCCAGCAGAGGCCCGACCGGGGAGCTGTTTTTT. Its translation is CASRGPTGELFF.

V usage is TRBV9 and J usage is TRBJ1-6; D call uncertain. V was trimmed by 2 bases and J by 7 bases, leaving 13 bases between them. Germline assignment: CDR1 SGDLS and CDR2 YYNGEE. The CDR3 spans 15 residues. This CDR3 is CASSVEGRGNSPLHF. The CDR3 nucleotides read TGTGCCAGCAGCGTCGAGGGCCGGGGAAATTCACCCCTCCACTTT.

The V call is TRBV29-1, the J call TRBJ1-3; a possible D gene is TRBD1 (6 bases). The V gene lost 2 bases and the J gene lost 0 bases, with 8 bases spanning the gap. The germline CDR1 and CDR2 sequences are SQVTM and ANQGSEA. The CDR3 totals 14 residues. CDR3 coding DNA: TGCAGCGTTGAAAACAGGGACTCTGGAAACACCATATATTTT. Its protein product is CSVENRDSGNTIYF. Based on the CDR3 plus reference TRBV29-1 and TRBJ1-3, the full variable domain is SAVISQKPSRDICQRGTSLTIQCQVDSQVTMMFWYRQQPGQSLTLIATANQGSEATYESGFVIDKFPISRPNLTFSTLTVSNMSPEDSSIYLCSVENRDSGNTIYFGEGSWLTVV.

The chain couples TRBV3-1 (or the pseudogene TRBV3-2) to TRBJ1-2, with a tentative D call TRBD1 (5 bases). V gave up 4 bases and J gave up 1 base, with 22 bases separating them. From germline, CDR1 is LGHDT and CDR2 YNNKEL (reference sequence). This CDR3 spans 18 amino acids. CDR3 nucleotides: TGTGCCAGCAGCCGACTCCGATCCCCGGGGGGAGATAACTATGGCTACACCTTC. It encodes CASSRLRSPGGDNYGYTF.